The 23 T cell receptor beta chains below all came from one sample that was sequenced in a study of CD8 T cells in ankylosing spondylitis. TCRdb re-called the 5' RACE reads through MiXCR, storing one row per CDR3 protein. The sample lists about 160,000 distinct CDR3 sequences, about 17% occurring once. The sample comprised blood, either unsorted or a sorted T cell fraction (not recorded which). These receptors were obtained from a male donor with ankylosing spondylitis or in good health (not recorded which).

This clonotype was seen more than once but under ten times. The rearrangement joins TRBV12-3 or TRBV12-4 to TRBJ2-5, with D perhaps TRBD2 (7 bases). The CDR3 is 13 amino acids. Deletions cut 6 bases from V and 5 bases from J, with 13 bases between. For the CDR3, the DNA is TGTGCCAGCAGCCCGCGGGGGCCCGAGACCCAGTACTTC. It codes for CASSPRGPETQYF.

This clonotype was recorded at least ten times. This chain links TRBV10-2 with TRBJ2-7; possibly TRBD1 or TRBD2 for D (5 bases each). CDR3 length equals 16 residues. The germline gives CDR1 WSHSY, CDR2 SAAADI. Between the trimmed V and J ends, which lost 3 bases and 3 bases, there was a span of 18 bases. The CDR3: CASSDGALLDFYEQYF. The CDR3 bases are TGCGCCAGCAGTGACGGGGCCTTACTAGATTTCTACGAGCAGTACTTC.

This clonotype has a count of ten or more. V gene TRBV5-1 combines with J gene TRBJ2-3, with TRBD2 identical over 9 bases. The CDR3 extends over 16 amino acids. Germline V lookup: CDR1 SGHRS, CDR2 YFSETQ. The V and J ends lost 4 bases and 2 bases, in that order; junction bases with no gene match: 8. The CDR3 region is CASSPGLARITDTQYF. The DNA for the CDR3 is TGCGCCAGCAGCCCCGGACTAGCGAGAATCACAGATACGCAGTATTTT.

V and J are TRBV7-9 and TRBJ1-1; D may be TRBD1 (6 bases). The germline V and J ends were trimmed by 3 bases and 5 bases, with 16 bases remaining between them. There are 15 residues in the CDR3. The germline gives CDR1 SEHNR, CDR2 FQNEAQ (reference sequence). The CDR3 is CASSFAPGQQTEAFF. The DNA for the CDR3 is TGTGCCAGCAGCTTCGCACCCGGACAGCAAACTGAAGCTTTCTTT.

This clonotype was seen many times. J is TRBJ1-2 and V is TRBV20-1, with a tentative D call TRBD1 (6 bases). The V and J ends lost 2 bases and 7 bases respectively, with 14 bases between them. CDR3 size: 13 residues. Germline V gene data show CDR1 as DFQATT and CDR2 as SNEGSKA (reference sequence). The CDR3 here is CSARWAGEVGYTF. The CDR3 DNA sequence: TGCAGTGCTAGATGGGCAGGGGAGGTTGGCTACACCTTC.

The V and J genes are TRBV30 and TRBJ2-1, with 10 bases identical to TRBD1. Per germline, CDR1 GTSNPN and CDR2 SVGIG (reference sequence). V shed 3 bases, J shed 9 bases, and the junction held 8 bases outside the gene matches. The CDR3 loop spans 14 amino acids. CDR3 residues: CAWSLRDRGSEQFF. In DNA form, the CDR3 reads TGTGCCTGGAGCCTCCGGGACAGGGGATCTGAGCAGTTCTTC. The complete variable domain, with remaining parts taken from reference TRBV30 and TRBJ2-1, reads SQTIHQWPATLVQPVGSPLSLECTVEGTSNPNLYWYRQAAGRGLQLLFYSVGIGQISSEVPQNLSASRPQDRQFILSSKKLLLSDSGFYLCAWSLRDRGSEQFFGPGTRLTVL.

This clonotype has at least ten counts. The chain joins TRBV20-1 to TRBJ2-1; weak D call: TRBD2 (6 bases). V shed 6 bases and J shed 3 bases, with 15 bases lying between them. The germline V gene has CDR1 DFQATT and CDR2 SNEGSKA (reference sequence). This CDR3 has 14 amino acids. The CDR3 sequence is CSALHTAGYNEQFF. The CDR3 nucleotides are TGCAGTGCACTCCATACAGCGGGCTACAATGAGCAGTTCTTC.

The chain uses TRBV12-3 or TRBV12-4 and TRBJ2-1, with 14 bases aligning to TRBD2. The CDR3 covers 15 residues. V was clipped by 3 bases and J by 8 bases; unmatched bases: 3. The chain's CDR3 is CASSFPGLAGDEQFF. In nucleotides, the CDR3 is TGTGCCAGCAGTTTCCCGGGACTAGCGGGAGATGAGCAGTTCTTC.

A few counts support this clonotype. The V and J genes are TRBV18 and TRBJ2-2, with D unresolved. Germline V gene lookup returns CDR1 KGHSH and CDR2 LQKENI. Trimming removed 3 bases at V and 6 bases at J, with 11 bases between. The CDR3 totals 14 residues. The CDR3 loop is CASSPPWVAGELFF. CDR3 coding DNA: TGTGCCAGCTCACCCCCTTGGGTGGCCGGGGAGCTGTTTTTT.

This clonotype was recorded at least ten times. The chain links TRBV4-1 to TRBJ2-2; D is unclear. V lost 1 base to trimming and J lost 5 bases, with 8 bases between them. CDR3 length: 14 amino acids. Germline-derived CDR1 and CDR2 are MGHRA and YSYEKL. The CDR3 here is CASSQATWTGELFF. The CDR3 DNA reads TGCGCCAGCAGCCAAGCGACCTGGACCGGGGAGCTGTTTTTT.

The chain links TRBV20-1 to TRBJ1-1, with no clear D. The length of the CDR3 is 13 residues. The V end lost 2 bases, the J end lost 1 base, and 8 bases lay between the germline ends. Looked up from germline, CDR1 is DFQATT and CDR2 is SNEGSKA (reference sequence). CDR3 nucleotides: TGCAGTGCTAGAAGGACGGAGAACACTGAAGCTTTCTTT. As protein: CSARRTENTEAFF.

This clonotype has a count of ten or more. The chain uses TRBV20-1 and TRBJ2-2; D is perhaps TRBD2 (5 bases). Germline V gene lookup returns CDR1 DFQATT and CDR2 SNEGSKA (reference sequence). The V gene lost 1 base and the J gene lost 8 bases, with 17 bases spanning the gap. The CDR3 is 15 amino acids. The CDR3 loop reads CSARVRGLVSGELFF. CDR3 coding DNA: TGCAGTGCTAGAGTACGAGGGCTGGTTTCGGGGGAGCTGTTTTTT.

This clonotype was observed a handful of times. This sequence joins TRBV18 and TRBJ2-3; no firm D call. CDR3 length equals 12 residues. V lost 6 bases, J lost 4 bases, and 8 bases lay in between. Germline CDR1 is KGHSH and CDR2 is LQKENI. In nucleotides, the CDR3 is TGTGCCAGCTCCCTGAACGCAGATACGCAGTATTTT. The encoded protein is CASSLNADTQYF.

This clonotype was observed many times. The chain carries TRBV5-1 and TRBJ2-1, with D uncertain. V lost 3 bases and J 10 bases, leaving 11 bases between the germline ends. CDR3 size: 12 residues. Germline values: CDR1 SGHRS, CDR2 YFSETQ. The CDR3 nucleotides read TGCGCCAGCAGCTGGAGCGAGTACGAGCAGTTCTTC. Protein product: CASSWSEYEQFF.

The chain couples TRBV28 to TRBJ1-2, with D possibly TRBD1 on 5 matching bases. This CDR3 spans 16 amino acids. Per germline, CDR1 MDHEN and CDR2 SYDVKM. Between the trimmed V and J ends, which lost 5 bases and 4 bases, there was a span of 20 bases. CDR3 sequence (DNA): TGTGCCAGCAGTACAACTTTCCGTCCCGGGGGCTATGGCTACACCTTC. It translates to CASSTTFRPGGYGYTF.

This clonotype was detected ten times or more. V is TRBV20-1 and J is TRBJ1-4; D is perhaps TRBD1 (6 bases). Germline V gene data show CDR1 as DFQATT and CDR2 as SNEGSKA (reference sequence). Trimming pared 7 bases from V and 6 bases from J, leaving 12 bases between. The CDR3 covers 12 residues. In DNA, the CDR3 is TGCAGTGTTTTCAGGGGCGATGAAAAACTGTTTTTT. Translated: CSVFRGDEKLFF.

This clonotype has more than one count but fewer than ten. The chain joins TRBV20-1 to TRBJ1-6, with D perhaps TRBD1 (5 bases). V dropped 1 base and J dropped 2 bases, with 15 bases sitting between them. Per germline, CDR1 DFQATT and CDR2 SNEGSKA (reference sequence). The CDR3 has 17 amino acids. CDR3 DNA sequence: TGCAGTGCTAGAGGCCGGGCGGGGGAGACCTATAATTCACCCCTCCACTTT. Translated, it gives CSARGRAGETYNSPLHF.

This clonotype was counted ten times or more. The CDR3 nucleotides are TGTGCCAGCAGTTTAAGGGCTAGCGGCGCCTACGAGCAGTACTTC. Its translation is CASSLRASGAYEQYF. V is TRBV12-3 or TRBV12-4 and J is TRBJ2-7; 7 bases are shared with TRBD2. The length of the CDR3 is 15 residues. V trimming: 2 bases; J trimming: 2 bases; junction bases outside the gene matches: 6.

This clonotype was seen more than once but under ten times. The chain uses TRBV5-1 and TRBJ2-3, with D hard to call. CDR1 is SGHRS, CDR2 YFSETQ, per germline. The CDR3 has 15 residues. V gave up 0 bases and J gave up 5 bases, with 13 bases separating them. CDR3 region: CASSLGPDLVDTQYF. The CDR3 coding sequence is TGCGCCAGCAGCTTGGGGCCAGACCTAGTAGATACGCAGTATTTT.

In its sample, this clonotype was seen many times. The chain is built from TRBV10-3 and TRBJ2-2; the match to TRBD2 covers 7 bases. V shed 6 bases and J 8 bases; nucleotides not matched to a gene: 15. CDR1 is ENHRY and CDR2 is SYGVKD in the germline V gene. This CDR3 is 16 amino acids long. The CDR3 is CAISEGLTGGSGELFF. CDR3 coding DNA: TGTGCCATCAGCGAGGGCTTGACGGGAGGATCTGGGGAGCTGTTTTTT.

CDR3 bases: TGCGCCAGCAGCTGGGGACTAGCCCCCCTCGGGGAGCTGTTTTTT. This translates into CASSWGLAPLGELFF. This sequence joins TRBV5-1 and TRBJ2-2; TRBD2 agrees at 9 bases. This CDR3 region has 15 residues. V was clipped by 3 bases and J by 7 bases; unmatched bases: 7. The germline gives CDR1 SGHRS, CDR2 YFSETQ.

This clonotype was counted at least ten times. The CDR3 reads CSARPGLDSGNTIYF. The CDR3 DNA reads as TGCAGTGCTAGACCAGGGCTTGACTCTGGAAACACCATATATTTT. This chain joins TRBV20-1 and TRBJ1-3; D is possibly TRBD1 (5 bases). Trimming cost V 2 bases and J 0 bases, with 11 bases left between them. There are 15 residues in the CDR3. Germline CDR1 is DFQATT and CDR2 is SNEGSKA (reference sequence).

Only a few counts were recorded for this clonotype. The chain carries TRBV7-2 and TRBJ2-1, with TRBD1 identical over 8 bases. The length of the CDR3 is 16 residues. CDR1 SGHTA and CDR2 FQGNSA come from the germline V gene. The junction had 10 bases not matched to a gene; V was cut back by 5 bases and J by 4 bases. The chain's CDR3 is CASSRAGTGVYNEQFF. The DNA for the CDR3 is TGTGCCAGCAGCCGTGCCGGGACAGGAGTTTACAATGAGCAGTTCTTC.